The clone carrying this T cell receptor beta chain showed up just a few times. The data were obtained in a study of response to subunit inactivated influenza vaccine. TCRdb re-analysed the RT-PCR reads in MiXCR, keeping a single row per CDR3 protein. The data contain roughly 520,000 distinct CDR3 sequences, about 25% of them singletons. The specimen was CD4+ T cells sorted from PBMCs, collected approximately 5 days after vaccination. This sequence was found in a man in his fifties who received an inactivated influenza vaccine.

The CDR3 DNA is TGCGCCAGCAGCCAGGGTCCGGGACAGCGACCTCAAGGGGAGTACTTC. This codes for CASSQGPGQRPQGEYF. The genes are TRBV4-1 and TRBJ2-7; 7 bases align to TRBD1. The CDR3 contains 16 residues. Trimming took 3 bases from V and 11 from J; bases not matched to a gene: 19. Germline-derived CDR1 and CDR2 are MGHRA and YSYEKL.